This TCR beta chain was recovered during a study of T cell responses to AZD1222 COVID-19 vaccine. In germline, CDR1 is MNHEY, CDR2 SVGAGI. Trimming pared 8 bases from V and 0 bases from J, leaving 14 bases between. This CDR3 has 14 amino acids. TCRdb's copy holds only in-frame clones and misses some; the assay was immunoSEQ multiplex PCR. The sample carries approximately 150,000 clones, approximately 90% recorded once. The material sequenced was peripheral blood, taken on day 0 of AZD1222 vaccination. The receptor was derived from an adult in good health. V is TRBV6-5 and J is TRBJ2-7; a weak D match, TRBD2 (5 bases). The CDR3 region is CASLVRDSSYEQYF. CDR3 in DNA: TGTGCCAGCTTAGTTCGGGATAGCTCCTACGAGCAGTACTTC.